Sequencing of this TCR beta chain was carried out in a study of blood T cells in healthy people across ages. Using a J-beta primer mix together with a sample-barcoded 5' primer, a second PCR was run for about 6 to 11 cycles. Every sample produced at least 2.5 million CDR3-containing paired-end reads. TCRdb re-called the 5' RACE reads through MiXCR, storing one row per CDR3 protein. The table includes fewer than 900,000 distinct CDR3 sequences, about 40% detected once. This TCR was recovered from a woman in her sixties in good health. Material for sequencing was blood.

The CDR3 is CASSSRGLGETQYF. The CDR3 coding sequence is TGTGCCAGCAGTTCTAGGGGGCTCGGAGAGACCCAGTACTTC. The rearrangement joins TRBV27 to TRBJ2-5; TRBD1 matches at 7 bases. Germline V gene lookup returns CDR1 MNHEY and CDR2 SMNVEV (reference sequence). Trimming removed 4 bases from V and 4 bases from J; junction bases left unmatched: 6. CDR3 length: 14 residues.